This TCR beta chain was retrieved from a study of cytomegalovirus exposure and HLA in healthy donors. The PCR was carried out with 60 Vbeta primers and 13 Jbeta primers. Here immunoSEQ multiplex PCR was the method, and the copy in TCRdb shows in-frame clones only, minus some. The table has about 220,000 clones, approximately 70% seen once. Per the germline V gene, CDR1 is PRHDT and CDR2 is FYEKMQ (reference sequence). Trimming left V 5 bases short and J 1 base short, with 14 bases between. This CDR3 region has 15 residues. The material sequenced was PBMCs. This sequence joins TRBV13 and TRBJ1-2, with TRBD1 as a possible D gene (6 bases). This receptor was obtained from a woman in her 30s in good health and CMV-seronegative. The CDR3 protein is CASSPRPGDNYGYTF. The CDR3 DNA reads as TGTGCCAGCAGCCCTAGGCCAGGGGATAACTATGGCTACACCTTC.